The 7 T cell receptor beta chains given below trace back to one sample, sequenced in a study of shared clonotypes between healthy human individuals. Sequencing was performed with immunoSEQ multiplex PCR; in TCRdb, only in-frame clones are kept and a portion is missing. Of about 2 million clones in the sample, about 95% were seen once. Specimen: naive CD4+ T cells sorted from blood. Subset given: CD45RA+ positively selected. These TCRs come from a man younger than 35 in good health.

The chain has TRBV6-5 and TRBJ1-2; D call uncertain. Germline V gene lookup returns CDR1 MNHEY and CDR2 SVGAGI. Between the trimmed V and J ends, which lost 9 bases and 4 bases, there was a span of 15 bases. CDR3 length: 13 amino acids. The DNA for the CDR3 is TGTGCCAGTACGGCGGGCAGCGTCTATGGCTACACCTTC. Amino acids: CASTAGSVYGYTF.

This sequence joins TRBV5-5 and TRBJ2-7, with a possible D match to TRBD1 (5 bases). Trimming took 3 bases from V and 3 from J, leaving 10 bases between them. This CDR3 spans 13 amino acids. Germline CDR1 and CDR2: SGHKS and YYEKEE (reference sequence). The chain's CDR3 is CASSSRQNYEQYF. The CDR3 DNA sequence: TGTGCCAGCAGCTCTCGACAGAACTACGAGCAGTACTTC.

Comments on this clone: This sample includes further DNA sequences coding for the same CDR3. V and J are TRBV6-1 and TRBJ2-4; D is uncertain. CDR1 MNHNS and CDR2 SASEGT come from the germline V gene. The ends were cut back, 3 bases at V and 5 bases at J, with 8 bases in the middle. This CDR3 region has 13 residues. The CDR3 here is CASSEVWENIQYF. The CDR3 DNA reads TGTGCCAGCAGTGAGGTCTGGGAAAACATTCAGTACTTC.

The rearrangement uses TRBV5-6 and TRBJ1-1; 8 bases are a match to TRBD1. In germline, CDR1 is SGHDT, CDR2 YYEEEE. The ends lost 4 bases at V and 4 bases at J; junction bases unmatched: 3. The CDR3 has 13 residues. The CDR3 is CASSRDRPTEAFF. As DNA, the CDR3 is TGTGCCAGCAGCAGGGACAGGCCCACTGAAGCTTTCTTT.

V usage is TRBV5-6 and J usage is TRBJ2-3, with TRBD1 matching 7 bases. The junction had 6 bases not matched to a gene; V was cut back by 3 bases and J by 2 bases. Germline CDR1 reads SGHDT; CDR2 reads YYEEEE. CDR3 length: 15 residues. CDR3 bases: TGTGCCAGCAGCTATACCGGGACAGTCACAGATACGCAGTATTTT. Encoded protein: CASSYTGTVTDTQYF.

The J gene is TRBJ2-1, the V gene TRBV29-1; the match to TRBD1 covers 10 bases. This CDR3 comprises 16 residues. The trim removed 7 bases at V and 2 bases at J, leaving 11 bases unmatched. CDR1 is SQVTM, CDR2 ANQGSEA, per germline. CDR3 DNA sequence: TGCAGCGGGGGGACAGGGGAGGTTCGACCCTACAATGAGCAGTTCTTC. This gives the protein CSGGTGEVRPYNEQFF.

The chain links TRBV2 to TRBJ1-2; D unresolved. Trimming stripped 7 bases from V and 7 bases from J, with 16 bases between. The germline V gene has CDR1 SNHLY and CDR2 FYNNEI. This CDR3 contains 13 residues. The CDR3 bases are TGTGCCAGCAATCGGGAGCCACGAAGTGGCTACACCTTC. Amino acids: CASNREPRSGYTF.